The clone carrying this TCR beta chain was counted only a few times. The target antigen is unknown. In TCRdb, the reads were re-called with MiXCR into one record per CDR3 protein. The sample contains approximately 270,000 distinct CDR3 sequences, less than 25% of which appear only once. This entry comes from a study of T cell repertoires in cytomegalovirus infection. Overall study context: Public TCR beta signatures marked donors with CMV infection and the matching HLA.

Between the trimmed V and J ends, which lost 5 bases and 0 bases, there was a span of 14 bases. This CDR3 comprises 15 residues. The receptor was isolated from a human donor in good health (CMV status not recorded). Some clones in this sample may be carry-over from other donors' samples. Sequencing used cultured PBMCs, obtained from culture after CMV antigen stimulation. This sequence joins TRBV12-3 or TRBV12-4 and TRBJ2-7; tentatively, D is TRBD1 or TRBD2 (5 bases each). The CDR3 coding sequence is TGTGCCAGCAGTCCCGGGACCCAAGGCTCCTACGAGCAGTACTTC. Residues: CASSPGTQGSYEQYF.